This T cell receptor (beta chain) comes out of a study of OX40 agonist ivuxolimab in advanced cancers. The overall study: Allowance was made for prior anti-PD-1, anti-PD-L1 or anti-CTLA-4 therapy, and about 44% had some.

Points on this clone: Its antigen is not identified.

Germline V gene sequence: CDR1 GTSNPN, CDR2 SVGIG (reference sequence). J lost 2 bases, V lost 5 bases, and 9 bases had no gene match. This CDR3 is built from 14 residues. Findings and caveats of the study: Averaging showed that CD8+ T cells had more expanded clones than CD4+ did.

Measured with immunoSEQ multiplex PCR; TCRdb has only the in-frame clones, and not every one. Found here are 50,000 or so clones, 75% to 90% of them singletons; the top ten hold about 3.5%. The specimen was CD4+ or CD8+ T cells sorted from blood, collected in a trial of the OX40 agonist ivuxolimab. The source is an adult with an advanced solid tumor such as melanoma, head and neck, liver or kidney cancer. V is TRBV30 and J is TRBJ2-7; 7 nucleotides agree with TRBD1. CDR3 in DNA: TGTGCCTGGCAAAGGGCCCAGGGGGCCTACGAGCAGTACTTC. Translating it yields CAWQRAQGAYEQYF.